These T cell receptor beta chains were read from a single sample in a study of T cells in Graves' hyperthyroidism and ophthalmopathy. TCRdb processed the multiplex PCR reads anew with MiXCR; each CDR3 protein has one entry. Of 530,000 or so distinct CDR3 sequences in the sample, around 22% were seen once. The sequenced sample consisted of blood. These TCRs come from a woman aged 25-40 years with Graves' ophthalmopathy. Each CDR3 is given with its conserved first and last residue. D genes are given only for firm matches. Where a row states a size, it is once, few, many or the class of an expanded clone; other rows omit it.

v_gene	j_gene	abundance	d_gene	CDR3aa	CDR3nt
TRBV18	TRBJ1-1	-	-	CASSSRLTVNTEAFF	TGTGCCAGCTCATCCAGATTAACAGTGAACACTGAAGCTTTCTTT
TRBV2	TRBJ2-5	many	TRBD1	CASGLGDRPAETQYF	TGTGCCAGCGGGCTTGGGGACAGACCGGCGGAGACCCAGTACTTC
TRBV5-5	TRBJ1-3	many	TRBD1	CASSSDVRGTSGNTIYF	TGTGCCAGCAGCTCGGACGTCAGGGGGACCTCTGGAAACACCATATATTTT
TRBV6-1	TRBJ2-5	-	-	CASGERGQTQYF	TGTGCCAGCGGTGAGAGAGGGCAGACCCAGTACTTC
TRBV6-1	TRBJ2-5	few	TRBD2	CASSRLGEGQETQYF	TGTGCCAGCAGCCGATTGGGGGAGGGCCAAGAGACCCAGTACTTC
TRBV27	TRBJ1-1	few	-	CASSMRDSNTEAFF	TGTGCCAGCAGTATGAGGGACTCGAACACTGAAGCTTTCTTT
TRBV6-5	TRBJ1-2	many	TRBD1	CASSDSGQGDGYTF	TGTGCCAGCAGCGACTCGGGACAGGGGGATGGCTACACCTTC
TRBV20-1	TRBJ1-5	-	TRBD1	CSARGPAGTGDQPQHF	TGCAGTGCTAGGGGGCCCGCCGGGACAGGGGATCAGCCCCAGCATTTT
TRBV5-1	TRBJ2-5	many	-	CASSTGLGELKTQYF	TGCGCCAGCAGCACCGGATTGGGGGAGCTCAAGACCCAGTACTTC
TRBV19	TRBJ1-5	few	-	CASSILRQGDQPQHF	TGTGCCAGTAGTATATTGAGGCAGGGCGATCAGCCCCAGCATTTT
TRBV5-5	TRBJ2-7	-	TRBD1	CASSLWTGSSYEQYF	TGTGCCAGCAGCTTGTGGACAGGGAGCTCCTACGAGCAGTACTTC
TRBV24-1	TRBJ2-5	-	-	CATSDGVETQYF	TGTGCCACCAGTGACGGGGTGGAGACCCAGTACTTC
TRBV30	TRBJ1-1	few	-	CAWRGAASTEAFF	TGTGCCTGGAGGGGAGCCGCGAGCACTGAAGCTTTCTTT
TRBV18	TRBJ2-7	-	TRBD2	CASSPVGLADYEQYF	TGTGCCAGCTCACCAGTAGGCCTAGCGGATTACGAGCAGTACTTC
TRBV10-2	TRBJ1-2	once	-	CASSEFYDGYTF	TGCGCCAGCAGTGAGTTTTACGATGGCTACACCTTC